What follows describes a single TCR beta chain. Antigen specificity is unknown. The DNA input per sorted-subset replicate PCR was about 190 ng, corresponding to some 27,000 T cell genomes. Measured with immunoSEQ multiplex PCR; TCRdb has only the in-frame clones, and not every one. Of roughly 530,000 clones listed, 90% to 96% are singletons. The CDR3 has 15 residues. Looked up from germline, CDR1 is LNHDA and CDR2 is SQIVND (reference sequence). The germline V and J ends were trimmed by 2 bases and 1 base, with 12 bases remaining between them. A split of CD4+ cells into CD45RA+ naive and CD45RA-negative memory subsets was performed. These data belong to a study of shared clonotypes between healthy human individuals. Points from the study as a whole: Clonotypes shared by all four donors outscored non-shared clonotypes in generation probability. For sorted subsets, rarefaction showed incomplete sequencing despite large depth.

Sequencing input: naive CD4+ T cells sorted from blood. Subset here: CD45RA+ positively selected. The rearrangement joins TRBV19 to TRBJ2-7; D not resolved. The TCR was taken from a woman in her 30s in good health. This CDR3 is CASSISLTESYEQYF. In DNA, the CDR3 is TGTGCCAGTAGTATATCCCTGACCGAATCCTACGAGCAGTACTTC.